This T cell receptor beta chain stems from a study of shared clonotypes between healthy human individuals. Germline V gene data show CDR1 as SGHAT and CDR2 as FQNNGV. V shed 4 bases and J shed 1 base, with 10 bases lying between them. The CDR3 extends over 14 amino acids. In the source study's methods: Filtering differed because ImmunoSEQ produced junction-only sequences that carried no quality scores. Sequenced by immunoSEQ multiplex PCR; TCRdb stores in-frame clones only, minus some. V and J calls and clone size come straight from that table; D and trimming were deduced from the DNA. The sample carries approximately 440,000 clones, around 77% recorded once.

The source of this sequence is a woman in her thirties or forties in good health. Some clones in this sample may be carry-over from other donors' samples. Sequencing used PBMCs. V and J are TRBV11-2 and TRBJ1-1; possibly TRBD1 for D (6 bases). CDR3 region: CASSSTTGNTEAFF. The CDR3 nucleotides are TGTGCCAGCAGCTCTACGACAGGGAACACTGAAGCTTTCTTT.